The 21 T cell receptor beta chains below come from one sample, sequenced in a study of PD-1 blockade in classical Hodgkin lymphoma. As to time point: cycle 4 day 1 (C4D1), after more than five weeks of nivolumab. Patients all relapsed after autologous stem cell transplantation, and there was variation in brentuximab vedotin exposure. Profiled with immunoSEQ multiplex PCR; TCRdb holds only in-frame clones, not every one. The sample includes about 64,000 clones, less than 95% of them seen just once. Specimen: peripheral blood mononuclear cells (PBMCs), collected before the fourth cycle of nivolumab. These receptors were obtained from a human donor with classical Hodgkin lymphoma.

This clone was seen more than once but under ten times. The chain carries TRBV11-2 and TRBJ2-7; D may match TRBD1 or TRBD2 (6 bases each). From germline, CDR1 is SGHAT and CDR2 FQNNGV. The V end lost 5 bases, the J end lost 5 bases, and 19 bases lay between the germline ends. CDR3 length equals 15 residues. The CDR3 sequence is CASSPSPGAWDEQYF. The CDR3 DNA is TGTGCCAGCAGCCCTTCGCCGGGGGCATGGGACGAGCAGTACTTC.

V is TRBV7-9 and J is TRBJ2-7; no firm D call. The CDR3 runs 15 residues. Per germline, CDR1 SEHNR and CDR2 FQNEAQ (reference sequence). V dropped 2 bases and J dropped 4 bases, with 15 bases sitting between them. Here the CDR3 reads CASSLWRTPRYEQYF. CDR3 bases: TGTGCCAGCAGCTTATGGCGGACCCCCCGGTACGAGCAGTACTTC.

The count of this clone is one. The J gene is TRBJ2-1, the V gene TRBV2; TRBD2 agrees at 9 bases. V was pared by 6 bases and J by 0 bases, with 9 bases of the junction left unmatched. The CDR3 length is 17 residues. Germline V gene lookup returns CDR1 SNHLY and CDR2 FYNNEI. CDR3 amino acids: CASRVRRGGRSYNEQFF. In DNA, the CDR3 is TGTGCCAGCAGGGTACGGCGGGGGGGCCGCTCCTACAATGAGCAGTTCTTC.

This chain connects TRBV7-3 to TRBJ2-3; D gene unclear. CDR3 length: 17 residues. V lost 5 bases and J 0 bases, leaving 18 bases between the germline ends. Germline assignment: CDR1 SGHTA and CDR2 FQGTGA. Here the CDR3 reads CASSRSGSGTSTDTQYF. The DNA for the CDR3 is TGTGCCAGCAGCCGTAGTGGGTCCGGCACAAGCACAGATACGCAGTATTTT.

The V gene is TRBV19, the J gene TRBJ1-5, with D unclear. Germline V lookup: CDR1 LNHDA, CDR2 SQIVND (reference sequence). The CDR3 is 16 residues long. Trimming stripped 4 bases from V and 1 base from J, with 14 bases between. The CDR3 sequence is CASSTQSVGSNQPQHF. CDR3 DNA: TGTGCCAGTAGTACACAGAGCGTGGGGAGCAATCAGCCCCAGCATTTT. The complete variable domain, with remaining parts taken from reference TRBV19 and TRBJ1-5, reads DGGITQSPKYLFRKEGQNVTLSCEQNLNHDAMYWYRQDPGQGLRLIYYSQIVNDFQKGDIAEGYSVSREKKESFPLTVTSAQKNPTAFYLCASSTQSVGSNQPQHFGDGTRLSIL.

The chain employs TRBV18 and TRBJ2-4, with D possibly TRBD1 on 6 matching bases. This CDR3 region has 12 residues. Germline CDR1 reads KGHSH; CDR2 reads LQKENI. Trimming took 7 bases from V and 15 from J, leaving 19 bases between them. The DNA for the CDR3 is TGTGCCAGCTTGGAGCAGGGGCAGGGTCCGTACTTC. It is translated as CASLEQGQGPYF.

CDR3 loop: CASSSGDRENGYTF. CDR3 DNA sequence: TGTGCCAGCAGCAGTGGGGACAGGGAGAATGGCTACACCTTC. J is TRBJ1-2 and V is TRBV7-2; the match to TRBD1 covers 9 bases. The CDR3 covers 14 residues. V lost 5 bases and J lost 6; bases outside the gene matches: 7. Germline V gene lookup returns CDR1 SGHTA and CDR2 FQGNSA.

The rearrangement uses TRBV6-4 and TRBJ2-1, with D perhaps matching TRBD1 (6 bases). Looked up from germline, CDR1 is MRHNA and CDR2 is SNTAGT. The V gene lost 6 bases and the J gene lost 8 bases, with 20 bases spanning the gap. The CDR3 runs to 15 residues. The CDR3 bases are TGTGCCAGCAGCCGAGAGGGGGTAGAAGGCCATGAGCAGTTCTTC. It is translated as CASSREGVEGHEQFF.

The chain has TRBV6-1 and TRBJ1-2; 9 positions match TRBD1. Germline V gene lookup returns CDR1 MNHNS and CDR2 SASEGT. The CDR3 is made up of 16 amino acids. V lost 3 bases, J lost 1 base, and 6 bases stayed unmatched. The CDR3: CASSEGDRAGNYGYTF. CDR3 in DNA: TGTGCCAGCAGTGAGGGGGACAGGGCTGGTAACTATGGCTACACCTTC.

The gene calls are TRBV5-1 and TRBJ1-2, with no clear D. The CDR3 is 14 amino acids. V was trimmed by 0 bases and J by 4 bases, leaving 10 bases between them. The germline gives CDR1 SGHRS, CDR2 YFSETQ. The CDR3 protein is CASSLEGSGYGYTF. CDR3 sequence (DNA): TGCGCCAGCAGCTTGGAAGGTAGTGGCTATGGCTACACCTTC.

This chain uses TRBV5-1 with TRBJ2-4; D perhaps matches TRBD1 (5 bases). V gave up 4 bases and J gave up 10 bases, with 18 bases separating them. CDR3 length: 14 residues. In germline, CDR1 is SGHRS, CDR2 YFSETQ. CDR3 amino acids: CASSALGALGIQYF. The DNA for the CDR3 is TGCGCCAGCAGCGCCTTAGGGGCCCTCGGGATTCAGTACTTC.

In nucleotides, the CDR3 is TGTGCCGGTCGCCTTGAAGATGAGCAGTTCTTC. Translation: CAGRLEDEQFF. The chain combines TRBV2 with TRBJ2-1, with D unclear. There are 11 residues in the CDR3. V was clipped by 11 bases and J by 8 bases, with 13 bases between them. Per germline, CDR1 SNHLY and CDR2 FYNNEI. Full variable domain (outside the CDR3, taken from reference TRBV2 and TRBJ2-1): EPEVTQTPSHQVTQMGQEVILRCVPISNHLYFYWYRQILGQKVEFLVSFYNNEISEKSEIFDDQFSVERPDGSNFTLKIRSTKLEDSAMYFCAGRLEDEQFFGPGTRLTVL.

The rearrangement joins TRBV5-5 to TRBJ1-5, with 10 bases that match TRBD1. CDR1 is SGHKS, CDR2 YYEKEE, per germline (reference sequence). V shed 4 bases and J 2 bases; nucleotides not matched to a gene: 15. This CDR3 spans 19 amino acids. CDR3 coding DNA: TGTGCCAGCAGCCCCGGGACAGGGGCATTACAGTTGGGCAATCAGCCCCAGCATTTT. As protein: CASSPGTGALQLGNQPQHF.

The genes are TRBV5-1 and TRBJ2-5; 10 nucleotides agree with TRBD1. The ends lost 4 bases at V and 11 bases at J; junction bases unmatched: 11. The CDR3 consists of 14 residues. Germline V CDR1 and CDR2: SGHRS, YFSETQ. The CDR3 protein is CASSVGQGVIGQYF. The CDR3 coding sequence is TGCGCCAGCAGCGTAGGACAGGGGGTAATCGGGCAGTACTTC.

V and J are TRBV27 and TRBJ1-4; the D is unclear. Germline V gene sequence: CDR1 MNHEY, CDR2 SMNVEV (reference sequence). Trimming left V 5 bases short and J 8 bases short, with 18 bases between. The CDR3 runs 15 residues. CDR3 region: CASSPGGWASEKLFF. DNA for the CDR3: TGTGCCAGCAGTCCGGGTGGATGGGCAAGCGAAAAACTGTTTTTT.

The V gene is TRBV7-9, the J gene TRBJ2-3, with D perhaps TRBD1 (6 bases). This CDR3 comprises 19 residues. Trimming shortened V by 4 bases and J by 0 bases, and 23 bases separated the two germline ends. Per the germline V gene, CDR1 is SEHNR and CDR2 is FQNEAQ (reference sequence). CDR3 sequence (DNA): TGTGCCAGCAGCTCCCCCCTGGGGGCCCGAATTACTAGCACAGATACGCAGTATTTT. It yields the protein CASSSPLGARITSTDTQYF.

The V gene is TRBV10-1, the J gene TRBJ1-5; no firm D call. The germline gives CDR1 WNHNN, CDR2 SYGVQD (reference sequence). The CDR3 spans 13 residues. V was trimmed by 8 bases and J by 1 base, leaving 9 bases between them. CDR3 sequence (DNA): TGCGCCAGCGCGTCTGCCAGCAATCAGCCCCAGCATTTT. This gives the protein CASASASNQPQHF.

The CDR3: CAWSGGRGREQFF. In nucleotides, the CDR3 is TGTGCCTGGAGTGGGGGACGGGGTCGTGAGCAGTTCTTC. The V and J genes are TRBV30 and TRBJ2-1; possibly TRBD1 or TRBD2 for D (5 bases each). Germline V gene sequence: CDR1 GTSNPN, CDR2 SVGIG (reference sequence). CDR3 length: 13 amino acids. The ends were cut back, 1 base at V and 9 bases at J, with 13 bases in the middle. Looking up the rest from reference TRBV30 and TRBJ2-1 gives the full variable domain: SQTIHQWPATLVQPVGSPLSLECTVEGTSNPNLYWYRQAAGRGLQLLFYSVGIGQISSEVPQNLSASRPQDRQFILSSKKLLLSDSGFYLCAWSGGRGREQFFGPGTRLTVL.

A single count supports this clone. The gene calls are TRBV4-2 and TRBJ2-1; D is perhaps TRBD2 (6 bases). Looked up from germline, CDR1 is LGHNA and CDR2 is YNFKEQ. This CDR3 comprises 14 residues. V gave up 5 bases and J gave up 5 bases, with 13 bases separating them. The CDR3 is CASSSPGEDNEQFF. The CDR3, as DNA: TGTGCCAGCAGCAGTCCGGGGGAGGACAATGAGCAGTTCTTC.

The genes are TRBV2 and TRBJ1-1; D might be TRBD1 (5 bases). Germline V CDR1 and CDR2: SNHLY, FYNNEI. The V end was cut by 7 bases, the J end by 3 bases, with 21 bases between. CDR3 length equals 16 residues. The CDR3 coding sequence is TGTGCCAGCACCCAGATTGCGGGACGTTTGCACACTGAAGCTTTCTTT. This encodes CASTQIAGRLHTEAFF.

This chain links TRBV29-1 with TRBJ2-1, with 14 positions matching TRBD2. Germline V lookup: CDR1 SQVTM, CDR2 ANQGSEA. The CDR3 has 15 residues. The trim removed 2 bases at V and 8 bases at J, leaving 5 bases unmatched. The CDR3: CSVEIGTSGGHEQFF. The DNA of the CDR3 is TGCAGCGTTGAAATCGGGACTAGCGGGGGACATGAGCAGTTCTTC.